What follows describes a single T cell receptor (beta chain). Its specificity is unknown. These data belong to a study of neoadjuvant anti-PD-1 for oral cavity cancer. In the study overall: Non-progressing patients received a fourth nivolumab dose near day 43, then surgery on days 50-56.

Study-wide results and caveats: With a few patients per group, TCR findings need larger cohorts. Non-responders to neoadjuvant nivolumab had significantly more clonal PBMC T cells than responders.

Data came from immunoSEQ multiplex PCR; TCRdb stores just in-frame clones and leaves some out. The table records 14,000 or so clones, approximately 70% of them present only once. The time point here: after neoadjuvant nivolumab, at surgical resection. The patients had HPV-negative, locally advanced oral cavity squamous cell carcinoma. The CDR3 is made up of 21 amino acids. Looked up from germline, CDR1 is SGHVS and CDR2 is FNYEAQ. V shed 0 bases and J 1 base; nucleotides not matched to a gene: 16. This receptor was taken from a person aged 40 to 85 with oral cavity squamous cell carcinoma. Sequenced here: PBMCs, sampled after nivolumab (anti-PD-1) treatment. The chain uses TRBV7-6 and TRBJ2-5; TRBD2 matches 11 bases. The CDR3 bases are TGTGCCAGCAGCTTAGCCCCCCCTCTAGCGGGAGGTCCCCGGGGCCAAGAGACCCAGTACTTC. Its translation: CASSLAPPLAGGPRGQETQYF.